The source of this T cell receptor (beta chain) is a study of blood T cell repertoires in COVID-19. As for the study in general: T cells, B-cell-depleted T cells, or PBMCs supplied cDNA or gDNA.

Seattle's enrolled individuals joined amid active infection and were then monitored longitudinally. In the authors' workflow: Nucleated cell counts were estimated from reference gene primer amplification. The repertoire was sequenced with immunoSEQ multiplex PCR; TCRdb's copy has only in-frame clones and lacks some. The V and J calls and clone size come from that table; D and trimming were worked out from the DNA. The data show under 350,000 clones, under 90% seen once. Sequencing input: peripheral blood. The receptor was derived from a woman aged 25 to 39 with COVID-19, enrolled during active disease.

DNA for the CDR3: TGTGCCACCAGCAGAGGCGAAGACTATGGCTACACCTTC. Translated, it gives CATSRGEDYGYTF. The chain is built from TRBV15 and TRBJ1-2; no reliable D call. The V end was cut by 1 base, the J end by 3 bases, with 6 bases between. Germline V CDR1 and CDR2: LNHNV, YYDKDF (reference sequence). The CDR3 is made up of 13 amino acids.